Below, 26 T cell receptor beta chains from the same sample are listed, as sequenced in a study of a mutant IDH1 vaccine in newly diagnosed glioma. Time point given: week 5, during vaccination. The study gave 300 ug of mutant IDH1 20-mer peptide per vaccine dose, with topical imiquimod. These receptors are not linked to any known antigen. Produced via immunoSEQ multiplex PCR; TCRdb's table is partial and in-frame only. The sample lists about 83,000 clones, 75% to 95% occurring once. The material sequenced was PBMCs, taken from a glioma patient whose treatment included an IDH1 peptide vaccine. The receptors stem from a woman aged 45-65 years with glioma.

The chain employs TRBV19 and TRBJ2-5, with D unclear. V gave up 3 bases and J gave up 1 base, with 6 bases separating them. This CDR3 is built from 13 residues. Germline CDR1 LNHDA, CDR2 SQIVND (reference sequence). The CDR3 sequence: CASSIGFQETQYF. The DNA of the CDR3 is TGTGCCAGTAGTATTGGGTTCCAAGAGACCCAGTACTTC.

The CDR3 here is CSVYRAGETQYF. CDR3 sequence (DNA): TGCAGCGTTTATAGGGCGGGGGAGACCCAGTACTTC. The chain employs TRBV29-1 and TRBJ2-5, with D possibly being TRBD2 (6 bases). Germline V CDR1 and CDR2: SQVTM, ANQGSEA. V lost 5 bases to trimming and J lost 5 bases, with 12 bases between them. The CDR3 is 12 residues long.

The chain couples TRBV5-4 to TRBJ2-3; the match to TRBD2 covers 12 bases. Germline V lookup: CDR1 SGHNT, CDR2 YYREEE (reference sequence). This CDR3 spans 18 amino acids. Losses at the gene ends were 0 bases for V and 5 bases for J; bases not matched to a gene: 10. In nucleotides, the CDR3 is TGTGCCAGCAGCTTGGAGCTAGCGGGAGGGCCTCGGGGAGATACGCAGTATTTT. It encodes CASSLELAGGPRGDTQYF. Full variable domain (missing parts from reference TRBV5-4 and TRBJ2-3): ETGVTQSPTHLIKTRGQQVTLRCSSQSGHNTVSWYQQALGQGPQFIFQYYREEENGRGNFPPRFSGLQFPNYSSELNVNALELDDSALYLCASSLELAGGPRGDTQYFGPGTRLTVL.

The chain is built from TRBV7-9 and TRBJ1-5; 11 bases are shared with TRBD1. Germline-derived CDR1 and CDR2 are SEHNR and FQNEAQ (reference sequence). The J segment lost 6 bases and the V segment lost 1 base, leaving 5 bases of the junction unmatched. The CDR3 runs to 16 residues. CDR3 sequence: CASSLGRTGGSQPQHF. For the CDR3, the DNA is TGTGCCAGCAGCTTAGGGCGGACAGGGGGCAGTCAGCCCCAGCATTTT.

The chain has TRBV2 and TRBJ2-3; D is unclear. From germline, CDR1 is SNHLY and CDR2 FYNNEI. With 2 bases removed from V and 3 bases from J, the gap between germline ends came to 3 bases. There are 12 residues in the CDR3. In DNA form, the CDR3 reads TGTGCCAGCAGTGAACGAACAGATACGCAGTATTTT. Translation: CASSERTDTQYF. Full variable domain (missing parts from reference TRBV2 and TRBJ2-3): EPEVTQTPSHQVTQMGQEVILRCVPISNHLYFYWYRQILGQKVEFLVSFYNNEISEKSEIFDDQFSVERPDGSNFTLKIRSTKLEDSAMYFCASSERTDTQYFGPGTRLTVL.

This chain uses TRBV19 with TRBJ2-1; 9 bases agree with TRBD2. Germline V lookup: CDR1 LNHDA, CDR2 SQIVND (reference sequence). The CDR3 totals 15 residues. The trim removed 4 bases at V and 3 bases at J, leaving 4 bases unmatched. Here the CDR3 reads CASSRTSEGYNEQFF. CDR3 nucleotides: TGTGCCAGTAGTAGGACTAGCGAGGGCTACAATGAGCAGTTCTTC.

CDR3 bases: TGTGCCAGCAGCTACTCAGGGTCTCAAGAGCAGTACTTC. Protein product: CASSYSGSQEQYF. V gene TRBV28 combines with J gene TRBJ2-7, with TRBD1 as a possible D gene (5 bases). The CDR3 has 13 amino acids. With 6 bases removed from V and 7 bases from J, the gap between germline ends came to 16 bases. Per the germline V gene, CDR1 is MDHEN and CDR2 is SYDVKM.

J is TRBJ2-5 and V is TRBV6-1, with no clear D. Per the germline V gene, CDR1 is MNHNS and CDR2 is SASEGT. The V end lost 6 bases, the J end lost 5 bases, and 13 bases lay between the germline ends. The CDR3 is made up of 13 amino acids. The CDR3 DNA reads as TGTGCCAGCAGCCTCCAGTCCAGGGAGACCCAGTACTTC. Translating gives CASSLQSRETQYF.

The rearrangement uses TRBV28 and TRBJ1-2; possible D gene TRBD1, 6 bases. The V end was cut by 6 bases, the J end by 8 bases, with 13 bases between. This CDR3 is 12 amino acids long. Germline CDR1 reads MDHEN; CDR2 reads SYDVKM. The CDR3 sequence: CASRRRGQGYTF. The CDR3 coding sequence is TGTGCCAGCAGGCGTCGGGGGCAAGGCTACACCTTC.

The chain employs TRBV19 and TRBJ2-1, with TRBD2 matching over 7 bases. Looked up from germline, CDR1 is LNHDA and CDR2 is SQIVND (reference sequence). After removal of 7 bases from V and 4 bases from J, the junction contained 19 bases not matched to a gene. The CDR3 loop spans 18 amino acids. The CDR3 sequence is CASTLTSASEDYYNEQFF. Here the CDR3 DNA reads TGTGCCAGTACTCTTACTAGCGCCAGCGAAGACTATTACAATGAGCAGTTCTTC.

This chain connects TRBV28 to TRBJ1-5; unclear D gene. Germline values: CDR1 MDHEN, CDR2 SYDVKM. The CDR3 totals 14 residues. V was cut by 2 bases and J by 2 bases, with 7 bases left in between. The CDR3 loop reads CASSLEYGNQPQHF. CDR3 bases: TGTGCCAGCAGTTTAGAGTATGGCAATCAGCCCCAGCATTTT.

The rearrangement uses TRBV5-5 and TRBJ2-1, with TRBD1 matching over 11 bases. Unmatched junction bases numbered 8, after V lost 2 bases and J lost 7 bases. Germline V gene lookup returns CDR1 SGHKS and CDR2 YYEKEE (reference sequence). The CDR3 has 16 amino acids. The DNA for the CDR3 is TGTGCCAGCAGCTTCCCGGGACAGGGGGGATGGAATGAGCAGTTCTTC. Its translation is CASSFPGQGGWNEQFF.

This chain joins TRBV27 and TRBJ1-2; tentatively, D is TRBD1 (5 bases). Deletions cut 6 bases from V and 8 bases from J, with 10 bases between. The length of the CDR3 is 11 residues. The germline V gene encodes CDR1 MNHEY and CDR2 SMNVEV (reference sequence). In nucleotides, the CDR3 is TGTGCCAGCAGCCGGGACTGGGGCTACACCTTC. Translation: CASSRDWGYTF.

This chain connects TRBV27 to TRBJ2-2; the match to TRBD2 covers 9 bases. This CDR3 spans 20 amino acids. CDR1 and CDR2 from the germline V gene are MNHEY and SMNVEV (reference sequence). The ends lost 1 base at V and 0 bases at J; junction bases unmatched: 12. CDR3 sequence reads: CASSLWPATSGHANTGELFF. Written as DNA, the CDR3 is TGTGCCAGCAGTTTATGGCCCGCGACTAGCGGTCACGCGAACACCGGGGAGCTGTTTTTT.

The chain employs TRBV5-4 and TRBJ1-2; unclear D gene. Germline lookup yields CDR1 SGHNT and CDR2 YYREEE (reference sequence). Deletions cut 1 base from V and 7 bases from J, with 8 bases between. The CDR3 is made up of 12 amino acids. The CDR3 nucleotides are TGTGCCAGCAGCTTGACAGATGGTGGCTACACCTTC. Its protein product is CASSLTDGGYTF.

The V call is TRBV11-2, the J call TRBJ1-6, with D possibly being TRBD1 (5 bases). Trimming took off 5 bases at V and 6 bases at J, with 14 bases between the two ends. The CDR3 runs to 15 residues. CDR1 is SGHAT, CDR2 FQNNGV, per germline. In nucleotides, the CDR3 is TGTGCCAGCAGCCGGAGCAGGGAGCGTAATTCACCCCTCCACTTT. The encoded protein is CASSRSRERNSPLHF.

The genes are TRBV5-1 and TRBJ1-4; 8 bases line up with TRBD1. From germline, CDR1 is SGHRS and CDR2 YFSETQ. This CDR3 comprises 15 residues. V dropped 4 bases and J dropped 7; count of bases not matched to a gene: 9. The CDR3 reads CASSRGGTGGEKLFF. The CDR3 region has the DNA TGCGCCAGCAGCCGCGGGGGGACAGGAGGTGAAAAACTGTTTTTT.

The gene calls are TRBV9 and TRBJ2-5; TRBD1 agrees at 9 bases. The trim removed 0 bases at V and 4 bases at J, leaving 4 bases unmatched. The germline V gene has CDR1 SGDLS and CDR2 YYNGEE. The CDR3 spans 15 residues. Here the CDR3 DNA reads TGTGCCAGCAGCGTAGCTGGGACAGGGCTAGAGACCCAGTACTTC. Its translation is CASSVAGTGLETQYF.

The chain links TRBV10-3 to TRBJ2-3; TRBD2 is a possible D gene (6 bases). The CDR3 runs 16 residues. The V gene lost 1 base and the J gene lost 3 bases, with 14 bases spanning the gap. The germline CDR1 and CDR2 sequences are ENHRY and SYGVKD. The CDR3 coding sequence is TGTGCCATCAGTGAGTTTCAAGTGCGGGGTACAGATACGCAGTATTTT. As protein: CAISEFQVRGTDTQYF.

The J gene is TRBJ2-7, the V gene TRBV5-4; TRBD2 matches at 7 bases. Germline V gene sequence: CDR1 SGHNT, CDR2 YYREEE (reference sequence). The J segment lost 3 bases and the V segment lost 0 bases, leaving 6 bases of the junction unmatched. The CDR3 has 15 residues. The CDR3 is CASSLDGRSFYEQYF. The CDR3 DNA follows: TGTGCCAGCAGCTTGGACGGGAGGAGCTTCTACGAGCAGTACTTC. Drawing the rest from reference TRBV5-4 and TRBJ2-7, the complete variable domain is ETGVTQSPTHLIKTRGQQVTLRCSSQSGHNTVSWYQQALGQGPQFIFQYYREEENGRGNFPPRFSGLQFPNYSSELNVNALELDDSALYLCASSLDGRSFYEQYFGPGTRLTVT.

V gene TRBV28 combines with J gene TRBJ2-1; 9 positions match TRBD1. With V trimmed by 4 bases and J by 4 bases, 5 bases remained unmatched. The CDR3 has 15 residues. Germline V lookup: CDR1 MDHEN, CDR2 SYDVKM. The CDR3 DNA reads as TGTGCCAGCAGTTCCCCGGGACAGGGATACAATGAGCAGTTCTTC. As protein: CASSSPGQGYNEQFF.

The chain joins TRBV19 to TRBJ1-4; TRBD1 agrees at 9 bases. The CDR3 runs to 16 residues. Germline V gene lookup returns CDR1 LNHDA and CDR2 SQIVND (reference sequence). Unmatched junction bases numbered 8, after V lost 7 bases and J lost 2 bases. CDR3 sequence (DNA): TGTGCCAGTACCCCGACAGGGGGGGCGACTAATGAAAAACTGTTTTTT. Residues: CASTPTGGATNEKLFF.

Of note for this clone: A clone one base away is much larger, so this may be a read error. The sample contains more than one DNA sequence encoding this CDR3. The chain joins TRBV19 to TRBJ1-3; D is undetermined. The germline gives CDR1 LNHDA, CDR2 SQIVND (reference sequence). The CDR3 runs 13 residues. CDR3 protein: CATTTFSGNTIYF. CDR3 in DNA: TGTGCCACCACGACCTTCTCTGGGAACACCATATATTTT.

The CDR3 loop reads CATGLAGYTGELFF. For the CDR3, the DNA is TGTGCCACCGGACTAGCGGGGTACACCGGGGAGCTGTTTTTT. The rearrangement links TRBV19 to TRBJ2-2, with 12 bases fitting TRBD2. This CDR3 is built from 14 residues. V dropped 10 bases and J dropped 3; count of bases not matched to a gene: 3. Germline assignment: CDR1 LNHDA and CDR2 SQIVND (reference sequence).

This chain uses TRBV10-3 with TRBJ2-5, with TRBD2 matching over 7 bases. The germline CDR1 and CDR2 sequences are ENHRY and SYGVKD. The CDR3 runs 11 residues. The J segment lost 4 bases and the V segment lost 9 bases, leaving 2 bases of the junction unmatched. The CDR3 reads CAMGGGETQYF. DNA for the CDR3: TGTGCCATGGGGGGGGGAGAGACCCAGTACTTC.

This clone was seen a handful of times. This chain connects TRBV2 to TRBJ2-7, with D tentatively TRBD2 (6 bases). The length of the CDR3 is 14 residues. From germline, CDR1 is SNHLY and CDR2 FYNNEI. Trimming pared 7 bases from V and 0 bases from J, leaving 13 bases between. CDR3 sequence: CASIPTGDSYEQYF. The CDR3 DNA is TGTGCCAGCATCCCAACGGGAGACTCCTACGAGCAGTACTTC.